This T cell receptor beta chain was captured in a study of beta chain features in type 1 diabetes. Study-wide results and limits: Insertion counts at VDJ junctions were lower in type 1 diabetes patients, who also showed more deletions there. All four CD4+ subsets of Type 1 diabetes patients contained TCRB CDR3s that were moderately but significantly shorter. TCRB repertoires of naive, central memory and Treg cells appeared more similar among patients than among healthy donors. Sequencing of cDNA might inflate the share of cells that strongly express TCR.

Germline CDR1 and CDR2: SGHTA and FQGNSA. With 4 bases clipped from V and 0 bases from J, the junction kept 4 bases outside the gene matches. The CDR3 runs to 15 residues. cDNA synthesis used the whole RNA isolate, giving expressed TCRB sequences. This table comes from immunoSEQ multiplex PCR, and its TCRdb copy is limited to in-frame clones, with some not included. The sample has hundreds of thousands of clones, 10% to 15% seen once. For this clone: Its antigen remains unidentified.

Sequencing was done on a sample of naive CD4+ T cells from blood. The chain is built from TRBV7-2 and TRBJ1-2, with 8 bases aligning to TRBD1. The source is a man aged 18 to 30 with type 1 diabetes. CDR3 nucleotide sequence: TGTGCCAGCAGCTCGGACAGGGCTACTAACTATGGCTACACCTTC. It codes for CASSSDRATNYGYTF.